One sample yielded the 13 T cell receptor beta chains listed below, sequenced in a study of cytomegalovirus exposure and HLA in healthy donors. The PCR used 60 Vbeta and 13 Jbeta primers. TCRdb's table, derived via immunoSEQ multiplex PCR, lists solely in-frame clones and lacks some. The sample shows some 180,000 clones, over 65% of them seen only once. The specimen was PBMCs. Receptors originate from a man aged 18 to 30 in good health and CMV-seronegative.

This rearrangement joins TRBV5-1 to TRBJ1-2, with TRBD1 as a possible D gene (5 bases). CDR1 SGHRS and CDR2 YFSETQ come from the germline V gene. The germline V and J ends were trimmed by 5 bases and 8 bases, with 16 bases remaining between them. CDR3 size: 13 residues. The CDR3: CASSRGEFGGYTF. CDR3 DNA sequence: TGCGCCAGCAGTAGGGGCGAGTTTGGCGGCTACACCTTC.

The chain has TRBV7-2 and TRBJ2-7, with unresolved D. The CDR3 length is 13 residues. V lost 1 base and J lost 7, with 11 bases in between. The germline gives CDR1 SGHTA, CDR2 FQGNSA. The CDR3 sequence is CASSLGSTWEQYF. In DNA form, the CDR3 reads TGTGCCAGCAGCTTAGGGTCTACTTGGGAGCAGTACTTC.

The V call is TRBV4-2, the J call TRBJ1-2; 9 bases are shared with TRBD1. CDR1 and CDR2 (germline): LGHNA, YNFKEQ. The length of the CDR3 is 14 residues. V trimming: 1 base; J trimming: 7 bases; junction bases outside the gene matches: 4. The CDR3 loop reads CASSQATGGLGYTF. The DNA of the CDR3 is TGTGCCAGCAGCCAAGCGACAGGGGGTCTTGGCTACACCTTC.

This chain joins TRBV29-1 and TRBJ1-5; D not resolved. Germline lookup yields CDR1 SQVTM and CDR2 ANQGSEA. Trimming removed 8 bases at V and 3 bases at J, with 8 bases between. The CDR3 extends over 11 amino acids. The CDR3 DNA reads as TGCAGCTCTACCTCCAATCAGCCCCAGCATTTT. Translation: CSSTSNQPQHF. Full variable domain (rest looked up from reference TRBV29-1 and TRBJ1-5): SAVISQKPSRDICQRGTSLTIQCQVDSQVTMMFWYRQQPGQSLTLIATANQGSEATYESGFVIDKFPISRPNLTFSTLTVSNMSPEDSSIYLCSSTSNQPQHFGDGTRLSIL.

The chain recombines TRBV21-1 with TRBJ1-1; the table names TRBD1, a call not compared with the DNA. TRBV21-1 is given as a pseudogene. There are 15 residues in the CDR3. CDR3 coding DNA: TGTGCCAGCCGTCCCCGGGGGACAGGGGTGTCTGAAGCTTTCTTT. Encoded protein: CASRPRGTGVSEAFF.

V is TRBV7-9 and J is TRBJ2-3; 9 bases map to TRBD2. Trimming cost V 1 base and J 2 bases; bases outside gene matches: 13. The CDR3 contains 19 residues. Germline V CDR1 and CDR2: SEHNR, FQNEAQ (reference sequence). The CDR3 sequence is CASSLVGRKREDHTDTQYF. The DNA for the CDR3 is TGTGCCAGCAGCTTAGTCGGGCGGAAGCGGGAGGACCACACAGATACGCAGTATTTT. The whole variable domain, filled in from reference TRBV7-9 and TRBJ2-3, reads DTGVSQNPRHKITKRGQNVTFRCDPISEHNRLYWYRQTLGQGPEFLTYFQNEAQLEKSRLLSDRFSAERPKGSFSTLEIQRTEQGDSAMYLCASSLVGRKREDHTDTQYFGPGTRLTVL.

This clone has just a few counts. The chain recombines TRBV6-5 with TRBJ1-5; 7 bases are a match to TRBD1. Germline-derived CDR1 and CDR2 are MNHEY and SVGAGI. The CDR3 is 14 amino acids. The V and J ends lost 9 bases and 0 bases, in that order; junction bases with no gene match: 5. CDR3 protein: CASSQGDSNQPQHF. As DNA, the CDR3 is TGTGCCAGTAGTCAGGGGGATAGCAATCAGCCCCAGCATTTT.

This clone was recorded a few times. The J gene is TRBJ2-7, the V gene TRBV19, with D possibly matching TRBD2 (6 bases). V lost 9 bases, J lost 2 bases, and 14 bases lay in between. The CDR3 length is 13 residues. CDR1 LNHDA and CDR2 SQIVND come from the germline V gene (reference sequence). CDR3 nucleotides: TGTGCCAGCTCATCGGGAGTGACCTACGAGCAGTACTTC. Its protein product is CASSSGVTYEQYF.

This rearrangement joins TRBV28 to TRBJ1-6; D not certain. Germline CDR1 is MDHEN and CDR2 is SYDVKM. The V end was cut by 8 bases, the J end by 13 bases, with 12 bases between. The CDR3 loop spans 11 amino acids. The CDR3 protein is CASRSLPPLHF. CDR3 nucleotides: TGTGCCAGCCGGTCTCTCCCGCCCCTCCACTTT.

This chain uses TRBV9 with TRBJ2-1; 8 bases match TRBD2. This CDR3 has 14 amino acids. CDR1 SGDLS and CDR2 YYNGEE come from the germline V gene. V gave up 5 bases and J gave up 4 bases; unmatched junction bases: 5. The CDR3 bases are TGTGCCAGCAGTACTAGCGGCGATTACAATGAGCAGTTCTTC. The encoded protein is CASSTSGDYNEQFF.

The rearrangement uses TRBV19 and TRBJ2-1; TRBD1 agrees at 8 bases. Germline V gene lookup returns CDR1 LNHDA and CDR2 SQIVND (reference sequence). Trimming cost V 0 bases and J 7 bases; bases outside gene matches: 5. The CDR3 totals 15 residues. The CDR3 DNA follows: TGTGCCAGTAGTATAGACCAGGGGGCTATGAATGAGCAGTTCTTC. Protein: CASSIDQGAMNEQFF. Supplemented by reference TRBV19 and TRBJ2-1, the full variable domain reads DGGITQSPKYLFRKEGQNVTLSCEQNLNHDAMYWYRQDPGQGLRLIYYSQIVNDFQKGDIAEGYSVSREKKESFPLTVTSAQKNPTAFYLCASSIDQGAMNEQFFGPGTRLTVL.

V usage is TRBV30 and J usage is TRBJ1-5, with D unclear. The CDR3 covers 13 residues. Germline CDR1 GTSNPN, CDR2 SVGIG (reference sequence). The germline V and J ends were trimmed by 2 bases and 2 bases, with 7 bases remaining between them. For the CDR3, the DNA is TGTGCCTGGAGTCCCCAGGGCAATCAGCCCCAGCATTTT. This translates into CAWSPQGNQPQHF. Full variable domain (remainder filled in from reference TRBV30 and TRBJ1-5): SQTIHQWPATLVQPVGSPLSLECTVEGTSNPNLYWYRQAAGRGLQLLFYSVGIGQISSEVPQNLSASRPQDRQFILSSKKLLLSDSGFYLCAWSPQGNQPQHFGDGTRLSIL.

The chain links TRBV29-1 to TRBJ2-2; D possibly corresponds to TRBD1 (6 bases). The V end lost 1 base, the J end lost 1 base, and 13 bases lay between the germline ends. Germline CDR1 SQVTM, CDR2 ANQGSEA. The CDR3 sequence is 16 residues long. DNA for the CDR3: TGCAGCGTTGAAGGCGGGCTACAGGGGAACACCGGGGAGCTGTTTTTT. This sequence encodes CSVEGGLQGNTGELFF.